This TCR beta chain stems from a study of identical twins (TCRdb year 2016). Notes on the research overall: To test whether fetal clonotypes persist, this study deep-sequenced TCR alpha and beta repertoires from monozygotic twins, from unrelated adults of various ages, and from cord blood. Replicate twin experiments were performed at different times using different library preparation protocols to rule out contamination.

Only healthy Caucasian donors were included. Three pairs of female monozygotic twins, all aged roughly 18 to 29 years, were included in the twin cohort. Positive isolation kits from Invitrogen were used to isolate the CD4+ and CD8+ T cell populations. Results the study describes overall, beyond this receptor: The excess sharing between twins in beta out-of-frame sequences was weaker because fewer shared sequences reduced the signal-to-noise ratio. In monozygotic twins, out-of-frame TCR alpha sharing was systematically underestimated by recombination models, although the models agreed with sharing between unrelated individuals. Abundant cord blood beta clonotypes carried fewer insertions; young adult naive repertoires showed a weaker similar trend, while memory repertoires showed none. Compared with coincidental sharing between unrelated individuals, out-of-frame TCR alpha sequences shared between twins had an excess of sequences with low generation probability. Because the same donors could not be followed over many years, the conclusions depended on cross-sectional statistical analysis. Zero-insertion analyses could be partly confounded by invariant T cells such as MAIT and iNKT, though diverse VJ usage argued against such confounding for most clonotypes.

The germline V gene encodes CDR1 SGHRS and CDR2 YFSETQ. Its CDR3 holds 13 amino acids, cysteine through phenylalanine. The retained sequence is limited to the CDR3, 39 bases, with the frame set at the first base. Cut back by 5 bases and 4 bases, the V and J ends lie 13 bases apart. The library was obtained by 5' RACE. TCRdb lists the instrument as Illumina HiSeq 2000. Template switching introduced a universal primer binding site; the final cDNA contained a unique molecular identifier, enabling accurate counting of TCR cDNA molecules. Specific primers in the conserved constant-segment region were used to synthesize first-strand cDNA for TCR alpha and beta chains. To control for contamination, every cDNA library carried two barcodes: a SMART-Mk sample barcode plus Illumina barcodes. TruSeq adapter sequences along with Illumina sample barcodes were introduced in two successive PCR steps. The Illumina HiSeq platform was used with custom primers to sequence TCR alpha and beta cDNA libraries. The paper's processing steps were these. Unique molecular identifiers were extracted from raw reads with MiGEC, and CDR3 positions were determined with MiXCR. For each individual, recombination models were inferred using an EM algorithm with the repgenHMM and IGoR tools. The analysis of shared clonotypes was done with the tcR package in R, with sharing normalized by the product of cloneset sizes. Out-of-frame nonproductive sequences were analyzed to study raw recombination free of thymic and clonal selection effects. Using fastp at Q25 and MiXCR, TCRdb reprocessed the public reads and kept productive beta chains. Each entry is one CDR3 protein sequence, shown with its most common DNA and genes. The V and J calls were determined by TCRdb, not by the authors. Across this sample there are 200,000 or so distinct CDR3 sequences, with roughly 15% seen only once. Of the sample, 40% to 45% falls within the top ten clones.

On this clonotype: Its recognized antigen is unknown. No base quality values were provided; no much bigger clone lies one nucleotide off.

These data were likewise used in another study, on T cells expressing NK-cell markers. As that second paper reports: In sorted CD3+CD56+NKG2C+, CD3+CD56+NKG2C- and CD3+CD56-NKG2C+ T-cell subsets from roughly 8 donors, TCR beta-chain repertoires were profiled. Seven of the eight sequenced donors were HCMV-seropositive and one was HCMV-seronegative. To restrict sorting to alphabetaTCR-expressing T cells, an anti-gammadeltaTCR antibody was added in several experiments. In several donors, the dominant CD3+CD56+NKG2C+ clonotypes were found to rank among the top 10 CD8+ clonotypes and to make up about 1.0-8% of CD8+ T cells. Those dominant clonotypes were again the most abundant among CD3+CD56-NKG2C+ cells in a few donors, at roughly 25-60.1%. Whether the expanded NKG2C-expressing T cell clones were specific for HCMV antigens was left unclear. The eight sequenced donors were randomly selected healthy volunteers, three men and five women. A commercial ELISA kit detecting HCMV-specific IgG in serum was used to determine HCMV serostatus. MIGEC was used to demultiplex reads and group reads by UMI, and MiTCR was used to assemble and quantify clonotypes. Only TCR cDNA sequences supported by at least two reads were kept to exclude erroneous sequences. The tcR package was used for downstream repertoire analysis, and clonotypes were matched between fractions using CDR3 nucleotide sequence together with V segment. VDJmatch was used to annotate antigen specificity against VDJdb, with one amino acid substitution allowed in CDR3.

This chain is built from TRBV5-1 and TRBJ2-7; the D gene is perhaps TRBD1, from 6 matching bases. Sequencing input: CD8+ T cells sorted from blood. The clonotype comes from a woman between 18 and 29 years old in good health. The CDR3 loop reads CASSEGVGYEQYF. The nucleotide sequence is given as TGCGCCAGCAGTGAGGGGGTGGGATACGAGCAGTACTTC.